The TCR beta chain described here comes from a study of T cell repertoires in cytomegalovirus infection. TCRdb processed the reads anew with MiXCR; each CDR3 protein has one entry. The sample consists of approximately 990,000 distinct CDR3 sequences, about a third of them appearing once. The study, taken as a whole, reports: The response measured ex vivo was dominated by TCR beta clonotypes (HLA-C-restricted and CMV-specific).

Concerning this clonotype: Its target is not known.

The source is a human donor in good health (CMV status not recorded). Some clones in this sample may be carry-over from other donors' samples. The sequences come from cultured CD8+ T cells from PBMCs, collected from culture after CMV antigen stimulation.

The CDR3 coding sequence is TGTGCCAGCAGTGATAAGCGGGGCTACAATGAGCAGTTCTTC. Translation gives CASSDKRGYNEQFF. This chain uses TRBV6-1 with TRBJ2-1; 7 bases line up with TRBD2. Losses at the gene ends were 3 bases for V and 3 bases for J; bases not matched to a gene: 2. Germline loops: CDR1 MNHNS, CDR2 SASEGT. CDR3 length: 14 residues.